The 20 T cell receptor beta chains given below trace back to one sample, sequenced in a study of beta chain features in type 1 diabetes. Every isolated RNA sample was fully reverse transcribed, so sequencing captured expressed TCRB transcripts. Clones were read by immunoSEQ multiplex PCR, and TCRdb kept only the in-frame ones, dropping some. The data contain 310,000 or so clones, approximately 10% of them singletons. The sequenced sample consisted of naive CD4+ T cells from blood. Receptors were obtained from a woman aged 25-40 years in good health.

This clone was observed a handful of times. The DNA of the CDR3 is TGCAGCGTCCTGACTAGCGGGAGGGGGAATGAGCAGTTCTTC. Translated: CSVLTSGRGNEQFF. The chain has TRBV29-1 and TRBJ2-1, with 14 positions matching TRBD2. Germline V gene lookup returns CDR1 SQVTM and CDR2 ANQGSEA. V dropped 6 bases and J dropped 7; count of bases not matched to a gene: 5. CDR3 length: 14 amino acids.

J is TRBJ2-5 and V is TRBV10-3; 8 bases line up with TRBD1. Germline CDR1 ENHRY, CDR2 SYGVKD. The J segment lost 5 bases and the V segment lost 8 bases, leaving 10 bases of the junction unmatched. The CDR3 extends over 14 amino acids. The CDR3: CAIGDRGRGETQYF. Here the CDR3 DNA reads TGTGCCATCGGAGACAGGGGACGCGGCGAGACCCAGTACTTC.

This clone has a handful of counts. As DNA, the CDR3 is TGTGCCAGCAGTCCGCGGGAGGGGGCTACCTACGAGCAGTACTTC. This encodes CASSPREGATYEQYF. J is TRBJ2-7 and V is TRBV28; 9 nucleotides line up with TRBD2. After removal of 5 bases from V and 2 bases from J, the junction contained 7 bases not matched to a gene. Germline CDR1 MDHEN, CDR2 SYDVKM. The CDR3 contains 15 residues.

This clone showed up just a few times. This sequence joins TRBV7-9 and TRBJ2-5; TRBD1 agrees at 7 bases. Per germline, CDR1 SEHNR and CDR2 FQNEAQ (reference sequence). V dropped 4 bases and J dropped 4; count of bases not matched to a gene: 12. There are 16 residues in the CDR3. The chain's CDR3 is CASSSHGTAIGETQYF. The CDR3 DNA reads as TGTGCCAGCAGCTCCCACGGGACAGCGATTGGAGAGACCCAGTACTTC.

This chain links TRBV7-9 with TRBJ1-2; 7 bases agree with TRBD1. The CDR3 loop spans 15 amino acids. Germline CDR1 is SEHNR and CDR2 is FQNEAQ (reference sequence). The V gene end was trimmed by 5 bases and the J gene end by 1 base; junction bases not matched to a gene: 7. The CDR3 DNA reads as TGTGCCAGCAGCCCAGACAGGGCCTTTAACTATGGCTACACCTTC. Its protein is CASSPDRAFNYGYTF. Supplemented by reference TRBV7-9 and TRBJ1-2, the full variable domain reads DTGVSQNPRHKITKRGQNVTFRCDPISEHNRLYWYRQTLGQGPEFLTYFQNEAQLEKSRLLSDRFSAERPKGSFSTLEIQRTEQGDSAMYLCASSPDRAFNYGYTFGSGTRLTVV.

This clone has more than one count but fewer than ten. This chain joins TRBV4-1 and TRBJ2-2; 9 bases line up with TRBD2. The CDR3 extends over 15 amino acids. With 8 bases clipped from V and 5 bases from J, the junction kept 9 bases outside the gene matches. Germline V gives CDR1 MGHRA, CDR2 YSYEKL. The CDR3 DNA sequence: TGCGCCAGCCGGGAACGCGGGAGGGGGACCGGGGAGCTGTTTTTT. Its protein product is CASRERGRGTGELFF.

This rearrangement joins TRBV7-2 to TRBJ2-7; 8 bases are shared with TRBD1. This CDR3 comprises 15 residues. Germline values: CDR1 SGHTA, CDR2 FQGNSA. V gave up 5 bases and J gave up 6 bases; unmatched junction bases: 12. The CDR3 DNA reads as TGTGCCAGCAGCGACCGAGGGTCAGGGGGCGGCGAGCAGTACTTC. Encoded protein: CASSDRGSGGGEQYF.

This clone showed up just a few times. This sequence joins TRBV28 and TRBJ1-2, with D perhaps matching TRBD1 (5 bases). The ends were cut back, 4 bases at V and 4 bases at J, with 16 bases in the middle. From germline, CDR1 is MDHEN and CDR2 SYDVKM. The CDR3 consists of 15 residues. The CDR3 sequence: CASSSIGVGRYGYTF. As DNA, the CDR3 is TGTGCCAGCAGTTCAATAGGGGTTGGCCGCTATGGCTACACCTTC.

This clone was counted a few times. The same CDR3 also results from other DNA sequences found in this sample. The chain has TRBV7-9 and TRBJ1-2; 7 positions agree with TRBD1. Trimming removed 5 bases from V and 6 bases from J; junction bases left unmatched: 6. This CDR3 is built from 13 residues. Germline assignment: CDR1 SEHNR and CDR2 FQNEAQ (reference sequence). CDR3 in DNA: TGTGCCAGCAGCAGACAGGGTACCGATGGCTACACCTTC. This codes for CASSRQGTDGYTF. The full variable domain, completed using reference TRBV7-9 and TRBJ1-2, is DTGVSQNPRHKITKRGQNVTFRCDPISEHNRLYWYRQTLGQGPEFLTYFQNEAQLEKSRLLSDRFSAERPKGSFSTLEIQRTEQGDSAMYLCASSRQGTDGYTFGSGTRLTVV.

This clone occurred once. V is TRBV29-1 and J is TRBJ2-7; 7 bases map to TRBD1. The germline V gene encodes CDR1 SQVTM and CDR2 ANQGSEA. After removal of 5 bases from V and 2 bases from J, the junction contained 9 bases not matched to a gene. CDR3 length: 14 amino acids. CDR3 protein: CSVRIRQGTYEQYF. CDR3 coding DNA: TGCAGCGTTCGAATAAGACAGGGAACCTACGAGCAGTACTTC.

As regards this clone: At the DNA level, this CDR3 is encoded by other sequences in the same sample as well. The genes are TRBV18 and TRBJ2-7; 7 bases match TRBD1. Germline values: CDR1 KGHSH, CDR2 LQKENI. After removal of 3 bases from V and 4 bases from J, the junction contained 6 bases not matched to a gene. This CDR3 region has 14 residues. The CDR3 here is CASSPRDSEYEQYF. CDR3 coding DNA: TGTGCCAGCTCACCCAGGGACAGTGAGTACGAGCAGTACTTC.

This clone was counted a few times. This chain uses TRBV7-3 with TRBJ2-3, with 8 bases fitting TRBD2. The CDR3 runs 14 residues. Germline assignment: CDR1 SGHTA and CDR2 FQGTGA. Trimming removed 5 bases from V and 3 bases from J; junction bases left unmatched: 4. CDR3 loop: CASSVASGTDTQYF. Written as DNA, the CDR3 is TGTGCCAGCAGCGTGGCTAGCGGGACAGATACGCAGTATTTT.

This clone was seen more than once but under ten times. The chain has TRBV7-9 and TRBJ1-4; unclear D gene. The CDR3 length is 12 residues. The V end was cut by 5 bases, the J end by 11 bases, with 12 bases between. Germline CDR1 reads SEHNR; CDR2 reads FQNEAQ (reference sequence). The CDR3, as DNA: TGTGCCAGCAGCCGAACTACCGGGAAACTGTTTTTT. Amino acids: CASSRTTGKLFF.

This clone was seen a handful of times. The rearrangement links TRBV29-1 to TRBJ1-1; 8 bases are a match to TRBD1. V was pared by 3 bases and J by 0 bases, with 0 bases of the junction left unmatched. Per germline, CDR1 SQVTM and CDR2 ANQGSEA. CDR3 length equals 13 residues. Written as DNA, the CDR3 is TGCAGCGTTGAGGGACAGGTGAACACTGAAGCTTTCTTT. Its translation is CSVEGQVNTEAFF.

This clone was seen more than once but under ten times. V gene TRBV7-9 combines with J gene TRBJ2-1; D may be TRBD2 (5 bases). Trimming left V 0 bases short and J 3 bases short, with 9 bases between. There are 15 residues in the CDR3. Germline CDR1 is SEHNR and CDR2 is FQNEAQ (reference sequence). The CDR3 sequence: CASSLAGVNYNEQFF. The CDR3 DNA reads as TGTGCCAGCAGCTTAGCGGGAGTTAACTACAATGAGCAGTTCTTC.

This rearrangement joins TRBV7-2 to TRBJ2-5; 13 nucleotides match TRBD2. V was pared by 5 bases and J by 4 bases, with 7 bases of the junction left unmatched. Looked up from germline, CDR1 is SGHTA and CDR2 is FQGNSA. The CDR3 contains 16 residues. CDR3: CASSLGLAGVGETQYF. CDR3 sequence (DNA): TGTGCCAGCAGCCTCGGACTAGCGGGAGTAGGAGAGACCCAGTACTTC.

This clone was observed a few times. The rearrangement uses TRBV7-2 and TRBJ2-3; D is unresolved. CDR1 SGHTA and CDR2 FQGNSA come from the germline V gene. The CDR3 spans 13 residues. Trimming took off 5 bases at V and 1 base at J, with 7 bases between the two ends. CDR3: CASSPSGTDTQYF. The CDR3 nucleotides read TGTGCCAGCAGCCCAAGCGGCACAGATACGCAGTATTTT.

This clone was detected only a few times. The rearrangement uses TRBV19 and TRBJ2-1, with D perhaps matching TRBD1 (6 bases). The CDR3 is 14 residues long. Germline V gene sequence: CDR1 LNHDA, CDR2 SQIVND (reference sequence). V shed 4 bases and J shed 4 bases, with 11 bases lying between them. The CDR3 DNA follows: TGTGCCAGTAGTAGCGGACAGCCTTACAATGAGCAGTTCTTC. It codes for CASSSGQPYNEQFF. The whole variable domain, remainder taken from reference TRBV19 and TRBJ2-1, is DGGITQSPKYLFRKEGQNVTLSCEQNLNHDAMYWYRQDPGQGLRLIYYSQIVNDFQKGDIAEGYSVSREKKESFPLTVTSAQKNPTAFYLCASSSGQPYNEQFFGPGTRLTVL.

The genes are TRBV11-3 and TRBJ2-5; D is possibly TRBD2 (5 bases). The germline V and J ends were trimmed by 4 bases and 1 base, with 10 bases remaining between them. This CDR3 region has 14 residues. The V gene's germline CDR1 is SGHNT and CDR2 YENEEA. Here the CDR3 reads CASSSSEVQETQYF. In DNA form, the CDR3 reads TGTGCCAGCAGCTCATCGGAGGTCCAAGAGACCCAGTACTTC.

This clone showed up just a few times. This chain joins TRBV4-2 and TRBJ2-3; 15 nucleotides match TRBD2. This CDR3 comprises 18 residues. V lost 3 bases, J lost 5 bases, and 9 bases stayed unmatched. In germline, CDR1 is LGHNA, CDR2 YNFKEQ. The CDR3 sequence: CASSQVPGLAGGEDTQYF. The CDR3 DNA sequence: TGTGCCAGCAGCCAGGTACCGGGACTAGCGGGAGGTGAAGATACGCAGTATTTT.